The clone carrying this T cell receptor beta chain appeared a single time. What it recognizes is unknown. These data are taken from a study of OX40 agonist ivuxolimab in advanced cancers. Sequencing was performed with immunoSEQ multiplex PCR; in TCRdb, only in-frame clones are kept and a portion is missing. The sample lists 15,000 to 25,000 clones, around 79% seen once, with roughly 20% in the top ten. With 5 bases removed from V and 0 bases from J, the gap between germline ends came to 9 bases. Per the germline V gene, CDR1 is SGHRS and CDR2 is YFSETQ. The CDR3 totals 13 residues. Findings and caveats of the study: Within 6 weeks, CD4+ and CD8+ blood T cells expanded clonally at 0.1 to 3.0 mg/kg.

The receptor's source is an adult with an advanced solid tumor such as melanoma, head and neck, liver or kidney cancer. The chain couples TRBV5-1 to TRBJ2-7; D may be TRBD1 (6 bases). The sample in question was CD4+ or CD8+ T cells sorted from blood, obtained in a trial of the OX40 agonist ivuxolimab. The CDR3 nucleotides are TGCGCCAGCAGACAGGGCCCCTCCTACGAGCAGTACTTC. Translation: CASRQGPSYEQYF. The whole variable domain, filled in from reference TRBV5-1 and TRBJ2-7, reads KAGVTQTPRYLIKTRGQQVTLSCSPISGHRSVSWYQQTPGQGLQFLFEYFSETQRNKGNFPGRFSGRQFSNSRSEMNVSTLELGDSALYLCASRQGPSYEQYFGPGTRLTVT.